The clone carrying this T cell receptor (beta chain) has a handful of counts. These data belong to a study of T-cell reconstitution after alpha-beta-depleted transplantation in children. The CDR3 length is 17 residues. Germline CDR1 is MNHNS and CDR2 is SASEGT. The germline V and J ends were trimmed by 6 bases and 4 bases, with 23 bases remaining between them. For TCRbeta, the library was prepared with unique molecular identifiers. TCRdb reprocessed the PCR reads with MiXCR, giving one entry per CDR3 protein. The profile shows roughly 100,000 distinct CDR3 sequences, 7% to 10% of them singletons. The material sequenced was PBMCs from the stem cell graft donor, taken from the stem cell graft. The receptor comes from a human donor who donated a stem cell graft to a child with congenital amegakaryocytic thrombocytopenia. The genes are TRBV6-1 and TRBJ2-3; a weak D match, TRBD2 (5 bases). CDR3 nucleotide sequence: TGTGCCAGCAGCCCGTCCCGACTAACCGCTACCCCAGATACGCAGTATTTT. It encodes CASSPSRLTATPDTQYF.